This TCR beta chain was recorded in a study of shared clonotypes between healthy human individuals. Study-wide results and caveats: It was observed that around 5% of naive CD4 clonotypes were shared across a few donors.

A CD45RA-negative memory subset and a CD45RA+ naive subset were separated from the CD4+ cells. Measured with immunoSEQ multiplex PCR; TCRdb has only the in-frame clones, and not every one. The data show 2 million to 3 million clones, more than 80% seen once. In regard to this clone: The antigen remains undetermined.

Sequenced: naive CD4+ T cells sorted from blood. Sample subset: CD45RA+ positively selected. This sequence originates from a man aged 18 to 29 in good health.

CDR3 sequence: CASSFRGDQPQHF. DNA for the CDR3: TGTGCCAGCAGCTTCCGTGGGGATCAGCCCCAGCATTTT. The chain employs TRBV7-2 and TRBJ1-5; D gene ambiguous. Germline V gene sequence: CDR1 SGHTA, CDR2 FQGNSA. CDR3 size: 13 residues. V lost 3 bases, J lost 5 bases, and 8 bases lay in between.